This T cell receptor beta chain was identified in a study of blood T cell repertoires in COVID-19. V was pared by 3 bases and J by 0 bases, with 11 bases between. Germline CDR1 is MGHRA and CDR2 is YSYEKL. CDR3 length: 15 residues. Sequencing used immunoSEQ multiplex PCR; TCRdb keeps in-frame clones, though not all of them. The table has around 78,000 clones, around four fifths seen once; the top ten hold around 10%. The clonotype comes from a human donor in a cohort sampled during active COVID-19. The specimen was peripheral blood. The rearrangement links TRBV4-1 to TRBJ1-1; tentatively, D is TRBD1 (5 bases). CDR3 sequence reads: CASSHPQAMNTEAFF. The CDR3 nucleotides read TGCGCCAGCAGCCACCCACAGGCCATGAACACTGAAGCTTTCTTT.